These 16 T cell receptor beta chains came from one sample sequenced in a study of tumor and adjacent non-tumor tissue in lung cancer. A modified ARM-PCR protocol with three rounds of nested PCR amplified TCRbeta. TCRdb called the multiplex PCR reads again in MiXCR, with one record for every CDR3 protein. The data show 70,000 to 90,000 distinct CDR3 sequences, roughly 80% seen once. This sample's RNA came from whole unsorted tissue. Sequencing used lung tumor tissue. These receptors came from a woman aged 50 to 60 with non-small cell lung cancer.

This clonotype was recorded a few times. The chain combines TRBV11-2 with TRBJ2-3, with D maybe TRBD1 (5 bases). Trimming took 3 bases from V and 4 from J, leaving 23 bases between them. This CDR3 region has 18 residues. Germline values: CDR1 SGHAT, CDR2 FQNNGV. CDR3 DNA sequence: TGTGCCAGCAGCTTCGTCGCCATGGCCGGGTGGGGCGCAGATACGCAGTATTTT. This encodes CASSFVAMAGWGADTQYF.

As to this clonotype: This likely comes from a read error, as the CDR3 has no conserved phenylalanine or tryptophan at its end. The chain is built from TRBV12-3 or TRBV12-4 and TRBJ1-3; D gene unclear. The CDR3 covers 12 residues. CDR3 residues: CAGSRLGNTIYS. CDR3 bases: TGTGCCGGCAGCCGTCTGGGGAACACCATATATTCT.

This clonotype was recorded a few times. The germline gene is not matched at one end of the junction; a read error may be the cause. The chain has TRBV29-1 and TRBJ1-2; D is uncertain. This CDR3 spans 11 amino acids. CDR1 is SQVTM, CDR2 ANQGSEA, per germline. The CDR3: CSVRLDYGYTF. CDR3 DNA sequence: TGCAGCGTTCGACTTGACTATGGCTACACCTTT.

A remark on this clonotype: One junction end does not reproduce the germline sequence, and a read error may be involved. This rearrangement joins TRBV6-1 to TRBJ2-3, with D possibly called TRBD1 or TRBD2 (5 bases each). The V gene's germline CDR1 is MNHNS and CDR2 SASEGT. The CDR3 extends over 14 amino acids. CDR3 bases: TGTGCCAGCAGTGACCTAGCTAGCACAGGTACGCAGTATTTT. Its protein is CASSDLASTGTQYF.

The chain uses TRBV29-1 and TRBJ2-2; 11 bases agree with TRBD2. Germline V gene data show CDR1 as SQVTM and CDR2 as ANQGSEA. Germline trimming cut 6 bases from V and 9 bases from J; bases unmatched to any gene: 18. The CDR3 contains 17 residues. CDR3: CSVVQGTSGINTRELFF. The CDR3, as DNA: TGCAGCGTCGTTCAGGGGACTAGCGGAATCAATACCAGGGAGCTGTTTTTT.

The chain links TRBV18 to TRBJ2-7; no firm D call. With 2 bases removed from V and 4 bases from J, the gap between germline ends came to 15 bases. The CDR3 consists of 15 residues. Germline V gene data show CDR1 as KGHSH and CDR2 as LQKENI. DNA for the CDR3: TGTGCCAGCTCACCATGGCCTAGTGCCTCTTACGAGCAGTACTTC. As protein: CASSPWPSASYEQYF.

Comments on this clonotype: Because it lacks the conserved phenylalanine or tryptophan at the end, this CDR3 is likely a read error. The DNA is omitted, as the CDR3 cannot be located on it reliably, and the CDR3 follows TCRdb's listing. The chain combines TRBV11-2 with TRBJ2-7; no DNA check was done on the table's D call, TRBD2. The CDR3 adds up to 16 amino acids, both ends counted. The germline V gene has CDR1 SGHAT and CDR2 FQNNGV. The CDR3 here is CGSRLRGLAVSDEQCS.

This clonotype was seen a few times. The rearrangement links TRBV5-1 to TRBJ2-3, with D unclear. Germline values: CDR1 SGHRS, CDR2 YFSETQ. V was shortened by 0 bases and J by 6 bases, with 17 bases between the two germline ends. This CDR3 is built from 16 residues. CDR3 protein: CASSLAYLESADTQYF. The CDR3 coding sequence is TGCGCCAGCAGCTTGGCTTATCTCGAGTCCGCCGATACGCAGTATTTT.

With regard to this clonotype: Lacking the conserved final phenylalanine or tryptophan, this CDR3 likely reflects a read error. The limits of the CDR3 on the DNA are not certain, so only TCRdb's listed CDR3 is given. V and J are TRBV6-5 and TRBJ2-1. Germline V gene lookup returns CDR1 MNHEY and CDR2 SVGAGI. With termini counted, the CDR3 has 13 amino acids. The chain's CDR3 is CASSYSTFGEQFV.

Worth noting for this clonotype: Without the conserved terminal phenylalanine or tryptophan, this CDR3 likely stems from a read error. The V call is TRBV12-3 or TRBV12-4, the J call TRBJ1-2; unclear D gene. The CDR3 consists of 11 residues. In DNA form, the CDR3 reads TGTGCCAGCAGTTTAGGAGATGGTTACACCCTC. This translates into CASSLGDGYTL.

About this clonotype: One end of the junction varies from germline; a read error may be responsible. V is TRBV11-1 and J is TRBJ2-3, with D unclear. The CDR3 spans 15 residues. Germline CDR1 reads SGHAT; CDR2 reads FQDESV (reference sequence). The CDR3, as DNA: TGTGCCAGCGGCTTAAGTCCCTCCCCAGCAGGTAAGCAGTATTTT. Amino acid sequence: CASGLSPSPAGKQYF.

As to this clonotype: At one of its ends the junction is not consistent with the germline gene, which may arise from a read error. The chain combines TRBV6-6 with TRBJ1-5; 7 bases line up with TRBD1. CDR1 and CDR2 (germline): MNHNY, SVGAGI (reference sequence). The CDR3 runs 13 residues. CDR3 bases: TGTGCCAGCAACTGGGACAGCAATCAGCCGCAGCATTTT. Translated: CASNWDSNQPQHF.

With regard to this clonotype: Germline and junction disagree at one end, which may indicate a read error. As DNA, the CDR3 is TGTACCAGCAGCTTATCTCCGATTCCCTCATACGAGCAGTATTTC. This codes for CTSSLSPIPSYEQYF. The chain combines TRBV11-2 with TRBJ2-7, with unresolved D. Germline loops: CDR1 SGHAT, CDR2 FQNNGV. This CDR3 has 15 residues. The full variable domain, in which reference TRBV11-2 and TRBJ2-7 provide the parts outside the CDR3, is EAGVAQSPRYKIIEKRQSVAFWCNPISGHATLYWYQQILGQGPKLLIQFQNNGVVDDSQLPKDRFSAERLKGVDSTLKIQPAKLEDSAVYLCTSSLSPIPSYEQYFGPGTRLTVT.

Notes on this clonotype: The junction departs from the called germline gene at one end, perhaps through a read error. The gene calls are TRBV24-1 and TRBJ2-1; D is uncertain. Per the germline V gene, CDR1 is KGHDR and CDR2 is SFDVKD. The CDR3 totals 16 residues. The CDR3 coding sequence is TGTGCAACCAATAAGGCCAGCAGCAGATCATACAATGAGCAGTTCTTC. Translating it yields CATNKASSRSYNEQFF.

Comment on this clonotype: It is likely a read error, because the conserved phenylalanine at the end of the CDR3 is missing. The chain combines TRBV6-1 with TRBJ2-4; the D gene could be TRBD1 or TRBD2 (5 bases each). Germline values: CDR1 MNHNS, CDR2 SASEGT. This CDR3 spans 17 amino acids. CDR3 in amino acids: CASSEFRLSGGQNIQYV. The CDR3 bases are TGTGCGAGCAGTGAATTCCGTCTCTCTGGGGGACAAAACATTCAGTACGTC.

In its sample, this clonotype was seen many times. The rearrangement joins TRBV20-1 to TRBJ2-5; TRBD1 might be the D (6 bases). The CDR3 is 16 residues long. Deletions cut 3 bases from V and 5 bases from J, with 22 bases between. Per germline, CDR1 DFQATT and CDR2 SNEGSKA (reference sequence). The CDR3 loop reads CSARGTGLSGRETQYF. The CDR3 bases are TGCAGTGCTAGGGGTACAGGGTTGTCGGGCCGGGAGACCCAGTACTTC.